What follows is one T cell receptor (beta chain) and its context. The CDR3 consists of 13 residues. Looked up from germline, CDR1 is MDHEN and CDR2 is SYDVKM. CDR3 regions were amplified by Arm-PCR using iRepertoire HTBI primers to build TCR beta libraries. From the multiplex PCR reads, TCRdb called clonotypes with MiXCR, one entry per CDR3 protein. The repertoire has 400,000 to 500,000 distinct CDR3 sequences, roughly 15% of them found once; the top ten carry 23%. This sample was taken from a study of regulatory T cells in long-lasting Graves disease. The time point was: newly diagnosed GD, antithyroid drugs for less than 3 months. The TCR library was prepared using RNA isolated from PBMCs. The data were also submitted as part of a second study, on T cells in Graves' hyperthyroidism and ophthalmopathy.

This sequence originates from a woman between 18 and 29 years old with Graves disease. This sequence joins TRBV28 and TRBJ2-5; 7 nucleotides align to TRBD1. The end of the DNA aligns better with TRBJ2-1, so the J call may be wrong. The sequences come from peripheral blood mononuclear cells (PBMCs), collected at new diagnosis, from a patient treated with antithyroid drugs. CDR3 bases: TGTGCCAGCAGTTTGACAGGGATCCATGAGCAGTTCTTC. This gives the protein CASSLTGIHEQFF.